These 17 T cell receptor beta chains were sequenced from one sample in a study of STAT3 mutations in large granular lymphocyte leukemia. Study-level points and caveats: In T-cell large granular lymphocyte leukemia, about half of patients showed multiple immunodominant subclonotypes.

Method: immunoSEQ multiplex PCR; TCRdb's copy keeps in-frame clones and lacks some. The sample consists of 10,000 to 15,000 clones, under 95% of them appearing once. Their cognate antigens are unknown. Material for sequencing was peripheral blood mononuclear cells. The receptors shown here come from a man between 35 and 55 years old with T-cell large granular lymphocyte leukemia. Some clones in this sample may be carry-over from other donors' samples.

The rearrangement uses TRBV30 and TRBJ2-5, with no clear D. V dropped 0 bases and J dropped 5 bases, with 7 bases sitting between them. The germline V gene has CDR1 GTSNPN and CDR2 SVGIG (reference sequence). There are 12 residues in the CDR3. The CDR3 region is CAWSVLGETQYF. The CDR3 region has the DNA TGTGCCTGGAGTGTACTTGGGGAGACCCAGTACTTC. Supplemented by reference TRBV30 and TRBJ2-5, the full variable domain reads SQTIHQWPATLVQPVGSPLSLECTVEGTSNPNLYWYRQAAGRGLQLLFYSVGIGQISSEVPQNLSASRPQDRQFILSSKKLLLSDSGFYLCAWSVLGETQYFGPGTRLLVL.

The chain is built from TRBV7-2 and TRBJ1-5, with a possible D match to TRBD1 (6 bases). There are 15 residues in the CDR3. V was shortened by 2 bases and J by 7 bases, with 15 bases between the two germline ends. Germline values: CDR1 SGHTA, CDR2 FQGNSA. This chain's CDR3 is CASSLMGRGGQPQHF. CDR3 sequence (DNA): TGTGCCAGCAGCTTAATGGGCAGGGGAGGGCAGCCCCAGCATTTT. The full variable domain, in which reference TRBV7-2 and TRBJ1-5 provide the parts outside the CDR3, is GAGVSQSPSNKVTEKGKDVELRCDPISGHTALYWYRQSLGQGLEFLIYFQGNSAPDKSGLPSDRFSAERTGGSVSTLTIQRTQQEDSAVYLCASSLMGRGGQPQHFGDGTRLSIL.

The chain employs TRBV5-5 and TRBJ1-2; 8 bases fit TRBD1. The V and J ends lost 4 bases and 8 bases, in that order; junction bases with no gene match: 10. Germline V gives CDR1 SGHKS, CDR2 YYEKEE (reference sequence). The CDR3 has 14 residues. The CDR3 coding sequence is TGTGCCAGCAGCCCTATGACAGGGGCGATCGGCTACACCTTC. As protein: CASSPMTGAIGYTF.

The chain has TRBV5-6 and TRBJ2-7; D might be TRBD1 or TRBD2, each matching 6 bases. Germline-derived CDR1 and CDR2 are SGHDT and YYEEEE. The CDR3 is 17 amino acids. Trimming took off 4 bases at V and 0 bases at J, with 20 bases between the two ends. The CDR3 is CASSATAGGDPSYEQYF. CDR3 in DNA: TGTGCCAGCAGCGCGACGGCCGGGGGCGACCCCTCCTACGAGCAGTACTTC.

This chain joins TRBV6-6 and TRBJ1-5, with D unresolved. V was pared by 5 bases and J by 2 bases, with 10 bases between. Looked up from germline, CDR1 is MNHNY and CDR2 is SVGAGI (reference sequence). The length of the CDR3 is 14 residues. The CDR3 sequence is CASSGFGGNQPQHF. The CDR3 coding sequence is TGTGCCAGCAGTGGTTTTGGGGGCAATCAGCCCCAGCATTTT.

This chain connects TRBV6-5 to TRBJ2-5; TRBD1 matches 9 bases. The CDR3 is made up of 15 amino acids. Germline V gene data show CDR1 as MNHEY and CDR2 as SVGAGI. Trimming at V came to 2 bases and at J to 2 bases, leaving 3 bases not matched to a gene. The CDR3 here is CASSYRDRVQETQYF. The CDR3 DNA is TGTGCCAGCAGTTACCGGGACAGGGTTCAAGAGACCCAGTACTTC.

Here the CDR3 reads CASSQDEDSNTEAFF. The CDR3 bases are TGTGCCAGCAGCCAAGATGAAGACAGCAACACTGAAGCTTTCTTT. The chain employs TRBV4-2 and TRBJ1-1, with D perhaps TRBD1 (5 bases). CDR3 size: 15 residues. Trimming pared 0 bases from V and 2 bases from J, leaving 10 bases between. Germline loops: CDR1 LGHNA, CDR2 YNFKEQ.

The sample holds one count of this clone. This rearrangement joins TRBV2 to TRBJ2-7; either TRBD1 or TRBD2 may supply D (6 bases each). Germline loops: CDR1 SNHLY, CDR2 FYNNEI. The CDR3 runs 16 residues. The V end lost 5 bases, the J end lost 7 bases, and 24 bases lay between the germline ends. The CDR3 DNA follows: TGTGCCAGCAGTAGAGAAGGAGGGGTACAGGGTAGAGAGCAGTACTTC. Translation: CASSREGGVQGREQYF.

The genes are TRBV6-5 and TRBJ1-1; TRBD1 matches 7 bases. CDR3 length: 11 amino acids. Germline V gene lookup returns CDR1 MNHEY and CDR2 SVGAGI. V lost 6 bases, J lost 7 bases, and 2 bases stayed unmatched. This chain's CDR3 is CASRTGFEAFF. In nucleotides, the CDR3 is TGTGCCAGCAGGACAGGGTTTGAAGCTTTCTTT.

This chain connects TRBV7-9 to TRBJ2-7; no definite D call. Germline CDR1 and CDR2: SEHNR and FQNEAQ (reference sequence). Trimming pared 3 bases from V and 5 bases from J, leaving 8 bases between. This CDR3 is built from 12 residues. For the CDR3, the DNA is TGTGCCAGCAGCTTCCTCGAGGACGAGCAGTACTTC. Protein sequence: CASSFLEDEQYF.

V is TRBV7-9 and J is TRBJ1-1; TRBD1 agrees at 9 bases. J lost 6 bases, V lost 7 bases, and 6 bases had no gene match. The CDR3 is 13 residues long. CDR1 is SEHNR and CDR2 is FQNEAQ in the germline V gene (reference sequence). CDR3 DNA: TGTGCCAGCACCCCCGGACAGGGGCCTGAAGCTTTCTTT. Translation gives CASTPGQGPEAFF.

The chain recombines TRBV4-2 with TRBJ2-3, with 9 positions matching TRBD2. The ends lost 0 bases at V and 2 bases at J; junction bases unmatched: 6. The CDR3 consists of 17 residues. CDR1 is LGHNA and CDR2 is YNFKEQ in the germline V gene. In DNA form, the CDR3 reads TGTGCCAGCAGCCAAGAGGGGCTAGCGGGGCTCACAGATACGCAGTATTTT. The encoded protein is CASSQEGLAGLTDTQYF.

DNA for the CDR3: TGTGCCTGGAGTGTAAGGGGGCAGGGGGCAGCCAAAAACATTCAGTACTTC. Amino acids: CAWSVRGQGAAKNIQYF. V and J are TRBV30 and TRBJ2-4; 8 bases are shared with TRBD1. The germline V gene has CDR1 GTSNPN and CDR2 SVGIG (reference sequence). The CDR3 sequence is 17 residues long. V shed 0 bases, J shed 0 bases, and the junction held 7 bases outside the gene matches. Full variable domain (missing parts from reference TRBV30 and TRBJ2-4): SQTIHQWPATLVQPVGSPLSLECTVEGTSNPNLYWYRQAAGRGLQLLFYSVGIGQISSEVPQNLSASRPQDRQFILSSKKLLLSDSGFYLCAWSVRGQGAAKNIQYFGAGTRLSVL.

The rearrangement joins TRBV7-9 to TRBJ1-1; D unresolved. Between the trimmed V and J ends, which lost 4 bases and 0 bases, there was a span of 12 bases. The CDR3 is 15 amino acids. Germline V CDR1 and CDR2: SEHNR, FQNEAQ (reference sequence). CDR3 region: CASSSNNRVNTEAFF. The CDR3 region has the DNA TGTGCCAGCAGCTCCAACAACAGAGTGAACACTGAAGCTTTCTTT. Filled out from reference TRBV7-9 and TRBJ1-1, the complete variable domain reads DTGVSQNPRHKITKRGQNVTFRCDPISEHNRLYWYRQTLGQGPEFLTYFQNEAQLEKSRLLSDRFSAERPKGSFSTLEIQRTEQGDSAMYLCASSSNNRVNTEAFFGQGTRLTVV.

This clone was seen more than once but under ten times. CDR3 amino acids: CASSSTANQPQHF. As DNA, the CDR3 is TGTGCCAGCAGTTCGACGGCAAATCAGCCCCAGCATTTT. The chain combines TRBV27 with TRBJ1-5; D is unclear. This CDR3 comprises 13 residues. The ends were cut back, 4 bases at V and 4 bases at J, with 8 bases in the middle. The germline V gene encodes CDR1 MNHEY and CDR2 SMNVEV (reference sequence).

The count of this clone is one. This chain links TRBV19 with TRBJ1-5, with a possible D match to TRBD1 (5 bases). V lost 7 bases to trimming and J lost 3 bases, with 16 bases between them. This CDR3 is built from 15 residues. The germline gives CDR1 LNHDA, CDR2 SQIVND (reference sequence). The CDR3 here is CASTLGTALNQPQHF. CDR3 nucleotide sequence: TGTGCCAGTACCTTAGGGACCGCCCTCAATCAGCCCCAGCATTTT.

The chain uses TRBV4-1 and TRBJ1-5; no definite D call. This CDR3 comprises 18 residues. Trimming removed 0 bases from V and 0 bases from J, with 15 bases in between. Germline assignment: CDR1 MGHRA and CDR2 YSYEKL. CDR3 sequence: CASSQDIRQLYSNQPQHF. The CDR3, as DNA: TGCGCCAGCAGCCAAGATATTAGGCAGTTATATAGCAATCAGCCCCAGCATTTT.